What follows are 18 T cell receptor beta chains derived from one specimen sequenced in a study of cytomegalovirus exposure and HLA in healthy donors. Vbeta (60) and Jbeta (13) primers were used in the PCR. Clones were sequenced by immunoSEQ multiplex PCR, and TCRdb holds only the in-frame ones, with some missing. The table shows 150,000 or so clones, with around four fifths occurring only once. The source material was PBMCs. The receptors were sampled from a middle-aged woman in good health and CMV-seronegative.

This chain uses TRBV5-6 with TRBJ2-1, with TRBD1 matching over 9 bases. Germline CDR1 is SGHDT and CDR2 is YYEEEE. Trimming cost V 6 bases and J 4 bases; bases outside gene matches: 11. CDR3 length: 16 residues. The CDR3 DNA follows: TGTGCCAGCAACAACCGGGACAGGGAACCTTACAATGAGCAGTTCTTC. Protein product: CASNNRDREPYNEQFF.

A note on this clone: One junction end does not reproduce the germline sequence, and a read error may be involved. The CDR3 loop is CSSSLVMGGTEAFF. The CDR3 bases are TGTTCCAGCAGCTTAGTAATGGGAGGGACTGAAGCTTTCTTT. V usage is TRBV7-9 and J usage is TRBJ1-1; unclear D gene. Looked up from germline, CDR1 is SEHNR and CDR2 is FQNEAQ (reference sequence). The CDR3 totals 14 residues.

V and J are TRBV27 and TRBJ1-2, with D possibly being TRBD1 (6 bases). This CDR3 region has 13 residues. Germline CDR1 and CDR2: MNHEY and SMNVEV (reference sequence). V was shortened by 2 bases and J by 4 bases, with 8 bases between the two germline ends. CDR3 loop: CASSLTGFYGYTF. In DNA form, the CDR3 reads TGTGCCAGCAGTTTAACAGGGTTCTATGGCTACACCTTC.

This rearrangement joins TRBV2 to TRBJ1-1; tentative D call: TRBD1 (5 bases). The V and J ends lost 3 bases and 4 bases respectively, with 12 bases between them. This CDR3 spans 14 amino acids. CDR1 is SNHLY and CDR2 is FYNNEI in the germline V gene. The CDR3 loop is CASSEEGFGTEAFF. In DNA, the CDR3 is TGTGCCAGCAGTGAGGAGGGGTTCGGCACTGAAGCTTTCTTT.

This clone was seen a handful of times. The V call is TRBV5-4, the J call TRBJ2-1, with 9 positions matching TRBD2. The germline V gene encodes CDR1 SGHNT and CDR2 YYREEE (reference sequence). The CDR3 is made up of 17 amino acids. J was trimmed by 8 bases and V by 4 bases; bases with no gene match: 16. Here the CDR3 DNA reads TGTGCCAGCAGCCCCGGGGGGGCTGGCGGGAGGGGCGATGAGCAGTTCTTC. Its translation: CASSPGGAGGRGDEQFF.

The chain has TRBV5-1 and TRBJ2-3; 10 nucleotides line up with TRBD2. CDR3 length: 16 amino acids. CDR1 is SGHRS and CDR2 is YFSETQ in the germline V gene. With V trimmed by 2 bases and J by 6 bases, 9 bases remained unmatched. The CDR3 DNA reads TGCGCCAGCAGCTTTTGGACTAGCGGCCATGCGGATACGCAGTATTTT. This translates into CASSFWTSGHADTQYF.

The chain has TRBV4-3 and TRBJ1-2; 9 nucleotides line up with TRBD1. Trimming took 3 bases from V and 5 from J; bases not matched to a gene: 7. The CDR3 is made up of 15 amino acids. CDR1 LGHNA and CDR2 YSLEER come from the germline V gene. The CDR3 sequence is CASSHGPGTGYGYTF. The CDR3 DNA reads TGCGCCAGCAGCCATGGGCCGGGGACAGGGTATGGCTACACCTTC.

The rearrangement links TRBV29-1 to TRBJ1-4; TRBD1 might be the D (5 bases). The length of the CDR3 is 12 residues. Germline CDR1 SQVTM, CDR2 ANQGSEA. V was clipped by 4 bases and J by 8 bases, with 11 bases between them. The DNA for the CDR3 is TGCAGCGTTGCGGCAGGGAAAGAAAAACTGTTTTTT. This encodes CSVAAGKEKLFF. The full variable domain, completed using reference TRBV29-1 and TRBJ1-4, is SAVISQKPSRDICQRGTSLTIQCQVDSQVTMMFWYRQQPGQSLTLIATANQGSEATYESGFVIDKFPISRPNLTFSTLTVSNMSPEDSSIYLCSVAAGKEKLFFGSGTQLSVL.

The V gene is TRBV4-3, the J gene TRBJ2-5, with TRBD2 matching 11 bases. V lost 0 bases, J lost 11 bases, and 11 bases stayed unmatched. CDR1 LGHNA and CDR2 YSLEER come from the germline V gene. The CDR3 spans 16 residues. Here the CDR3 DNA reads TGCGCCAGCAGCCAAGATCTGGCTAGCGGGAGGTATGAGCAGTACTTC. Translating gives CASSQDLASGRYEQYF.

The V and J genes are TRBV4-3 and TRBJ2-7; 12 bases map to TRBD2. The germline V gene has CDR1 LGHNA and CDR2 YSLEER. With V trimmed by 0 bases and J by 0 bases, 6 bases remained unmatched. There are 18 residues in the CDR3. This chain's CDR3 is CASSQDGTSGRYSYEQYF. The CDR3 DNA reads as TGCGCCAGCAGCCAAGATGGAACTAGCGGGAGGTACTCCTACGAGCAGTACTTC.

This rearrangement joins TRBV9 to TRBJ2-7; TRBD2 matches 8 bases. Germline lookup yields CDR1 SGDLS and CDR2 YYNGEE. The CDR3 has 17 amino acids. V gave up 4 bases and J gave up 3 bases; unmatched junction bases: 15. CDR3: CASSPRGEREFHYEQYF. CDR3 DNA: TGTGCCAGCAGCCCACGAGGAGAGCGGGAGTTCCACTACGAGCAGTACTTC.

The chain couples TRBV5-6 to TRBJ1-5; 10 bases align to TRBD1. V was clipped by 2 bases and J by 7 bases; unmatched bases: 12. The germline V gene has CDR1 SGHDT and CDR2 YYEEEE. The CDR3 runs 17 residues. The CDR3 DNA reads TGTGCCAGCAGCTTATATTTGAGACAGGGGGCTTCACAGCCCCAGCATTTT. Translating gives CASSLYLRQGASQPQHF. The variable domain in full, completed from reference TRBV5-6 and TRBJ1-5, reads DAGVTQSPTHLIKTRGQQVTLRCSPKSGHDTVSWYQQALGQGPQFIFQYYEEEERQRGNFPDRFSGHQFPNYSSELNVNALLLGDSALYLCASSLYLRQGASQPQHFGDGTRLSIL.

The chain employs TRBV4-2 and TRBJ2-4; 9 bases fit TRBD2. The V and J ends lost 7 bases and 7 bases, in that order; junction bases with no gene match: 5. Germline V gene sequence: CDR1 LGHNA, CDR2 YNFKEQ. CDR3 length equals 13 residues. CDR3 nucleotides: TGTGCCAGCAACGCGGGGGGGCGGAACATTCAGTACTTC. Its protein is CASNAGGRNIQYF.

The chain couples TRBV28 to TRBJ1-1; 8 nucleotides match TRBD1. With V trimmed by 6 bases and J by 2 bases, 5 bases remained unmatched. CDR1 and CDR2 from the germline V gene are MDHEN and SYDVKM. The CDR3 loop spans 14 amino acids. CDR3 sequence reads: CASRPQGVNTEAFF. CDR3 DNA sequence: TGTGCCAGCAGGCCACAGGGGGTTAACACTGAAGCTTTCTTT.

The table lists this clone with a count of one. The chain joins TRBV7-6 to TRBJ2-7; 7 positions match TRBD2. The CDR3 has 17 residues. Germline V gene data show CDR1 as SGHVS and CDR2 as FNYEAQ. V was pared by 4 bases and J by 3 bases, with 15 bases of the junction left unmatched. CDR3 protein: CASSYLPPASGYYEQYF. DNA of the CDR3: TGTGCCAGCAGCTACCTGCCTCCCGCTAGCGGATACTACGAGCAGTACTTC.

This chain joins TRBV9 and TRBJ2-5; a weak D match, TRBD1 (6 bases). CDR3 length: 13 residues. Trimming cost V 7 bases and J 6 bases, with 16 bases left between them. Germline V gives CDR1 SGDLS, CDR2 YYNGEE. The CDR3 DNA reads TGTGCCAGCCGACTTGGACAGAGACAGACCCAGTACTTC. Amino acids: CASRLGQRQTQYF.

V gene TRBV6-1 combines with J gene TRBJ1-3; D might be TRBD1 (6 bases). The better agreement between TRBJ2-2 and the DNA end casts doubt on the J call. CDR3 size: 14 residues. Germline lookup yields CDR1 MNHNS and CDR2 SASEGT. The CDR3, as DNA: TGTGCCAGCAGTCCGTGGACAGCCACCGGGGAGCTGTTTTTT. This gives the protein CASSPWTATGELFF.

This CDR3 reads CASSIGRGTEAFF. CDR3 bases: TGTGCCAGTAGTATCGGGAGGGGAACTGAAGCTTTCTTT. This chain uses TRBV19 with TRBJ1-1; D might be TRBD1 (5 bases). V lost 3 bases and J 5 bases, leaving 10 bases between the germline ends. This CDR3 has 13 residues. CDR1 and CDR2 (germline): LNHDA, SQIVND (reference sequence). Filled out from reference TRBV19 and TRBJ1-1, the complete variable domain reads DGGITQSPKYLFRKEGQNVTLSCEQNLNHDAMYWYRQDPGQGLRLIYYSQIVNDFQKGDIAEGYSVSREKKESFPLTVTSAQKNPTAFYLCASSIGRGTEAFFGQGTRLTVV.